A single sample is the source of the 18 T cell receptor beta chains below, sequenced in a study of shared clonotypes between healthy human individuals. Assay used: immunoSEQ multiplex PCR; TCRdb lists only in-frame clones, some missing. The data contain fewer than 600,000 clones, 79% of them singletons. Sequencing input: PBMCs. The source is a woman in her thirties or forties in good health. Some clones in this sample may be carry-over from other donors' samples.

This clone was observed a handful of times. The same CDR3 also results from other DNA sequences found in this sample. The rearrangement links TRBV19 to TRBJ1-1; 8 bases line up with TRBD1. Germline values: CDR1 LNHDA, CDR2 SQIVND (reference sequence). Germline trimming cut 5 bases from V and 1 base from J; bases unmatched to any gene: 3. This CDR3 contains 14 residues. The CDR3 here is CASSRQGKNTEAFF. DNA for the CDR3: TGTGCCAGTAGTCGACAGGGGAAGAACACTGAAGCTTTCTTT. Full variable domain (missing parts from reference TRBV19 and TRBJ1-1): DGGITQSPKYLFRKEGQNVTLSCEQNLNHDAMYWYRQDPGQGLRLIYYSQIVNDFQKGDIAEGYSVSREKKESFPLTVTSAQKNPTAFYLCASSRQGKNTEAFFGQGTRLTVV.

The chain recombines TRBV7-2 with TRBJ2-6; D possibly corresponds to TRBD1 (6 bases). This CDR3 is 15 amino acids long. Trimming took 5 bases from V and 2 from J, leaving 10 bases between them. The germline V gene encodes CDR1 SGHTA and CDR2 FQGNSA. The CDR3 protein is CASSPQGTGANVLTF. CDR3 in DNA: TGTGCCAGCAGCCCACAGGGAACTGGGGCCAACGTCCTGACTTTC.

The chain combines TRBV18 with TRBJ1-1, with D possibly being TRBD1 (5 bases). The CDR3 has 15 amino acids. Germline loops: CDR1 KGHSH, CDR2 LQKENI. The V end was cut by 3 bases, the J end by 2 bases, with 13 bases between. The CDR3 coding sequence is TGTGCCAGCTCACCGCGAACGGGGCAAAACACTGAAGCTTTCTTT. It translates to CASSPRTGQNTEAFF.

The V gene is TRBV27, the J gene TRBJ2-7; 7 bases align to TRBD2. With 3 bases clipped from V and 2 bases from J, the junction kept 7 bases outside the gene matches. Per germline, CDR1 MNHEY and CDR2 SMNVEV (reference sequence). The CDR3 consists of 15 residues. The CDR3 spells CASSLKVAGAYEQYF. The DNA for the CDR3 is TGTGCCAGCAGTTTGAAGGTGGCGGGAGCCTACGAGCAGTACTTC.

V gene TRBV4-1 combines with J gene TRBJ1-2; the match to TRBD1 covers 7 bases. Per germline, CDR1 MGHRA and CDR2 YSYEKL. CDR3 length: 13 amino acids. J lost 8 bases, V lost 4 bases, and 7 bases had no gene match. CDR3 sequence: CASSPRTGGGYTF. CDR3 nucleotide sequence: TGCGCCAGCAGCCCTCGGACAGGCGGAGGCTACACCTTC.

This rearrangement joins TRBV19 to TRBJ2-7, with TRBD1 matching 7 bases. The CDR3 runs to 13 residues. Trimming removed 6 bases from V and 4 bases from J; junction bases left unmatched: 6. The germline gives CDR1 LNHDA, CDR2 SQIVND (reference sequence). CDR3 amino acids: CASRSDRAYEQYF. The DNA for the CDR3 is TGTGCCAGTAGAAGCGACAGGGCATACGAGCAGTACTTC.

This chain uses TRBV11-2 with TRBJ1-2; TRBD1 is a possible D gene (6 bases). The ends were cut back, 6 bases at V and 4 bases at J, with 15 bases in the middle. The germline CDR1 and CDR2 sequences are SGHAT and FQNNGV. CDR3 size: 14 residues. CDR3 in DNA: TGTGCCAGCAGACTGACTAGGACAGCCTATGGCTACACCTTC. Translation: CASRLTRTAYGYTF.

J is TRBJ2-7 and V is TRBV28; D may match TRBD1 or TRBD2 (5 bases each). V lost 4 bases to trimming and J lost 3 bases, with 13 bases between them. The CDR3 sequence is 14 residues long. CDR1 and CDR2 (germline): MDHEN, SYDVKM. The CDR3 is CASSSGTIGYEQYF. The CDR3 DNA is TGTGCCAGCAGTTCCGGGACGATCGGCTACGAGCAGTACTTC.

V and J are TRBV28 and TRBJ1-1; 7 bases match TRBD1. V was clipped by 2 bases and J by 1 base; unmatched bases: 4. The length of the CDR3 is 15 residues. CDR1 is MDHEN, CDR2 SYDVKM, per germline. The CDR3 region is CASSLGPGGNTEAFF. The CDR3 region has the DNA TGTGCCAGCAGTTTAGGTCCAGGGGGGAACACTGAAGCTTTCTTT.

Concerning this clone: This same CDR3 is encoded by further DNA sequences in the sample. The rearrangement uses TRBV2 and TRBJ2-1; D remains ambiguous. V lost 4 bases, J lost 8 bases, and 6 bases lay in between. Germline loops: CDR1 SNHLY, CDR2 FYNNEI. The CDR3 is 11 amino acids. Here the CDR3 DNA reads TGTGCCAGCAGTGGGAACGATGAGCAGTTCTTC. Its protein is CASSGNDEQFF. Variable domain in full (rest from reference TRBV2 and TRBJ2-1): EPEVTQTPSHQVTQMGQEVILRCVPISNHLYFYWYRQILGQKVEFLVSFYNNEISEKSEIFDDQFSVERPDGSNFTLKIRSTKLEDSAMYFCASSGNDEQFFGPGTRLTVL.

V and J are TRBV7-2 and TRBJ2-2; no reliable D call. V shed 1 base and J shed 4 bases, with 4 bases lying between them. In germline, CDR1 is SGHTA, CDR2 FQGNSA. The CDR3 length is 13 residues. This CDR3 reads CASSLVSTGELFF. The CDR3 region has the DNA TGTGCCAGCAGCTTAGTAAGCACCGGGGAGCTGTTTTTT.

The chain joins TRBV27 to TRBJ2-6; tentatively, D is TRBD1 (6 bases). Germline-derived CDR1 and CDR2 are MNHEY and SMNVEV (reference sequence). There are 15 residues in the CDR3. The germline V and J ends were trimmed by 3 bases and 4 bases, with 10 bases remaining between them. Here the CDR3 reads CASSFIGTGANVLTF. The CDR3, as DNA: TGTGCCAGCAGTTTCATCGGGACAGGGGCCAACGTCCTGACTTTC.

The V call is TRBV5-4, the J call TRBJ1-2; D may be TRBD1 (6 bases). Germline loops: CDR1 SGHNT, CDR2 YYREEE (reference sequence). The V end lost 4 bases, the J end lost 9 bases, and 13 bases lay between the germline ends. The CDR3 runs to 12 residues. The CDR3 region is CASSRPTGSYTF. The CDR3 coding sequence is TGTGCCAGCAGCCGGCCGACAGGAAGCTACACCTTC.

The chain joins TRBV11-3 to TRBJ2-4; maybe TRBD1 (6 bases). Trimming stripped 5 bases from V and 7 bases from J, with 12 bases between. The germline V gene has CDR1 SGHNT and CDR2 YENEEA. This CDR3 has 13 residues. In nucleotides, the CDR3 is TGTGCCAGCAGCAACGACAGGTCCAACATTCAGTACTTC. Translating gives CASSNDRSNIQYF.

The V call is TRBV28, the J call TRBJ2-7, with 13 bases aligning to TRBD2. The ends lost 8 bases at V and 7 bases at J; junction bases unmatched: 8. CDR3 length: 14 residues. Looked up from germline, CDR1 is MDHEN and CDR2 is SYDVKM. The CDR3 sequence: CASATSGRAQEQYF. CDR3 in DNA: TGTGCCAGCGCAACTAGCGGGAGGGCCCAAGAGCAGTACTTC.

The chain is built from TRBV28 and TRBJ1-4; D is ambiguous. The CDR3 covers 13 residues. With 3 bases removed from V and 8 bases from J, the gap between germline ends came to 10 bases. Germline V gives CDR1 MDHEN, CDR2 SYDVKM. This CDR3 is CASSFGVAEKLFF. The CDR3 coding sequence is TGTGCCAGCAGTTTCGGGGTTGCGGAAAAACTGTTTTTT.

The V and J genes are TRBV7-9 and TRBJ1-1; D is possibly TRBD1 (6 bases). This CDR3 has 13 amino acids. In germline, CDR1 is SEHNR, CDR2 FQNEAQ (reference sequence). Trimming shortened V by 5 bases and J by 4 bases, and 11 bases separated the two germline ends. The CDR3 DNA reads as TGTGCCAGCAGCCCGACAGGTCGCACTGAAGCTTTCTTT. This translates into CASSPTGRTEAFF.

The CDR3, as DNA: TGCGCCAGCAGCTCCAAGCCGGAGGATACGCAGTATTTT. Protein: CASSSKPEDTQYF. V and J are TRBV5-1 and TRBJ2-3; the D is unclear. V was clipped by 3 bases and J by 6 bases, with 11 bases between them. The CDR3 runs 13 residues. CDR1 and CDR2 from the germline V gene are SGHRS and YFSETQ.